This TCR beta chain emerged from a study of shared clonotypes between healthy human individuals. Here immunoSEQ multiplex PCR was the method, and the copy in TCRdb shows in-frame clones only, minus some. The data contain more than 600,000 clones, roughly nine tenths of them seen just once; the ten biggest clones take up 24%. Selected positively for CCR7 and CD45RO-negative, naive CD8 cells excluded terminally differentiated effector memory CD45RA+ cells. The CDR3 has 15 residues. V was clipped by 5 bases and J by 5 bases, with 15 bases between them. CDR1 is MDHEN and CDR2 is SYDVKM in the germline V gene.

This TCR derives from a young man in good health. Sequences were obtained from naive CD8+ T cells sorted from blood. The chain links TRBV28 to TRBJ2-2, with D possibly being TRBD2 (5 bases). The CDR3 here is CASSVLAFSTGELFF. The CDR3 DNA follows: TGTGCCAGCAGTGTGCTAGCATTTTCTACCGGGGAGCTGTTTTTT. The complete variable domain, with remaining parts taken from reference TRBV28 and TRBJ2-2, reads DVKVTQSSRYLVKRTGEKVFLECVQDMDHENMFWYRQDPGLGLRLIYFSYDVKMKEKGDIPEGYSVSREKKERFSLILESASTNQTSMYLCASSVLAFSTGELFFGEGSRLTVL.